The entry that follows covers one T cell receptor beta chain sequence. Authors' processing steps: Nucleated cell counts were estimated from reference gene primer amplification. The method was immunoSEQ multiplex PCR; TCRdb's version includes in-frame clones alone and lacks a portion of them. V and J calls and clone size follow that table, whereas D and trimming were derived from the DNA. The sample includes over 200,000 clones, 88% seen only once; the top ten take just under 1%. This sample was taken from a study of blood T cell repertoires in COVID-19. Study background: Some COVID-19 samples were acute and others convalescent; all came from the United States, Italy and Spain. T cells, B-cell-depleted T cells, or PBMCs provided the cDNA or gDNA that served as material.

V gave up 4 bases and J gave up 2 bases; unmatched junction bases: 5. This CDR3 has 16 residues. Germline CDR1 and CDR2: MGHDK and SYGVNS. This clonotype originated in a woman between 40 and 50 years old who had recovered from COVID-19. V usage is TRBV25-1 and J usage is TRBJ2-2, with 9 bases aligning to TRBD2. Sequenced: peripheral blood. CDR3 sequence reads: CASSVSGSGNTGELFF. The CDR3 DNA reads as TGTGCCAGCAGTGTTAGCGGGAGTGGAAACACCGGGGAGCTGTTTTTT.